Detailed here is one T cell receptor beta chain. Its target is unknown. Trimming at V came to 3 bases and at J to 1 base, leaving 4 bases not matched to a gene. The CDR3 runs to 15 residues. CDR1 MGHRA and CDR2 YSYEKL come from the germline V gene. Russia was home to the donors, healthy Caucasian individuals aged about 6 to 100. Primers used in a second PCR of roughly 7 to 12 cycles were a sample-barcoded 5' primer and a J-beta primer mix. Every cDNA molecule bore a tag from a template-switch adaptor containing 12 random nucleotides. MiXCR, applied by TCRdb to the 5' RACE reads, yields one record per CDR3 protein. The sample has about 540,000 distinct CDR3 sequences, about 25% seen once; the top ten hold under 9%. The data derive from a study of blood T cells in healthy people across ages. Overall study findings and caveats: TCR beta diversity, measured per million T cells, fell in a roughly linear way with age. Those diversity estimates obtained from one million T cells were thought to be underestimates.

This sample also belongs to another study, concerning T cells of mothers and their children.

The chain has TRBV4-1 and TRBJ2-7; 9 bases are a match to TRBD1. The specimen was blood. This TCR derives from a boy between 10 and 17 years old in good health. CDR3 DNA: TGCGCCAGCAGCCATCCGGGACAGGGATCCTACGAGCAGTACTTC. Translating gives CASSHPGQGSYEQYF.